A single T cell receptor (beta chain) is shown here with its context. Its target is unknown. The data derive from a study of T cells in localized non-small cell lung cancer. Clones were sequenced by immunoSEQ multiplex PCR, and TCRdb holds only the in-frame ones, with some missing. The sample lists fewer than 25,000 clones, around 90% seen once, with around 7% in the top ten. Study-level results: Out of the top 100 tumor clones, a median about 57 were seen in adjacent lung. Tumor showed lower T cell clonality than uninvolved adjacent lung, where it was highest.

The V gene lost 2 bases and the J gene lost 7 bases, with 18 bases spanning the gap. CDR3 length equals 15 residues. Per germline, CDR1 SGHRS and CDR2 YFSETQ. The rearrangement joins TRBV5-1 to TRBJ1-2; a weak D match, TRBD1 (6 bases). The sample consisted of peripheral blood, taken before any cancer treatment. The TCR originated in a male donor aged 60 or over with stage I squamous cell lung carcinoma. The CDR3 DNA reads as TGCGCCAGCAGCTTCGACAGGAGGAATGCTGGTGGCTACACCTTC. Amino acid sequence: CASSFDRRNAGGYTF.